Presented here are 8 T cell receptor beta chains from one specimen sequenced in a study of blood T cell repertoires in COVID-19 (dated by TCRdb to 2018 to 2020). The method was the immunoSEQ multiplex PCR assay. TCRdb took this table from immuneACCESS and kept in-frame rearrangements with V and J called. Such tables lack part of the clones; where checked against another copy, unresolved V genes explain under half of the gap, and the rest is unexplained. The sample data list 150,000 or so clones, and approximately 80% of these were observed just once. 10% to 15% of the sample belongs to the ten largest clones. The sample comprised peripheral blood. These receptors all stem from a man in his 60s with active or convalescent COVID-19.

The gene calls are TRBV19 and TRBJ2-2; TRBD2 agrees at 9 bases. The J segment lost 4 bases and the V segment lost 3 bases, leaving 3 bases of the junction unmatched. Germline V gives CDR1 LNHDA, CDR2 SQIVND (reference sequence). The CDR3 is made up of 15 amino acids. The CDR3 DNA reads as TGTGCCAGTAGTATGCTAGCGGGAAGCACCGGGGAGCTGTTTTTT. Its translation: CASSMLAGSTGELFF.

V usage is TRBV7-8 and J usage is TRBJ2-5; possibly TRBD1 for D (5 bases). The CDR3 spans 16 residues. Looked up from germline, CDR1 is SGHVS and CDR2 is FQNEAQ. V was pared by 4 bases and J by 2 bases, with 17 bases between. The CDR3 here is CASSSGLKGAQETQYF. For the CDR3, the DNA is TGTGCCAGCAGCTCCGGGCTCAAAGGGGCTCAAGAGACCCAGTACTTC.

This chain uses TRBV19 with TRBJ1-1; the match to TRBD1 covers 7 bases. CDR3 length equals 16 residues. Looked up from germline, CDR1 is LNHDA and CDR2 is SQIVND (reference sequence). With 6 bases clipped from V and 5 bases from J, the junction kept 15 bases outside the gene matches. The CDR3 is CASSPGPKTGYTEAFF. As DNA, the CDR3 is TGTGCCAGTAGCCCGGGCCCCAAGACAGGGTATACTGAAGCTTTCTTT.

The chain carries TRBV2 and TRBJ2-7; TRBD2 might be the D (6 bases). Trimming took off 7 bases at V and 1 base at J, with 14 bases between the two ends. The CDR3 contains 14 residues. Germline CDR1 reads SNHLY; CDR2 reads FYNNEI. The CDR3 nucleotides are TGTGCCAGCAAACCGGGACTGACGTCCTACGAGCAGTACTTC. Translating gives CASKPGLTSYEQYF.

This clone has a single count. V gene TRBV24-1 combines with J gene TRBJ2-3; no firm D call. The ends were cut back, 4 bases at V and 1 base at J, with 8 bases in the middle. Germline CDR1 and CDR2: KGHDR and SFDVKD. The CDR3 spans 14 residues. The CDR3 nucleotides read TGTGCCACCAGTGACCTCTCTGGCACAGATACGCAGTATTTT. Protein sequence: CATSDLSGTDTQYF.

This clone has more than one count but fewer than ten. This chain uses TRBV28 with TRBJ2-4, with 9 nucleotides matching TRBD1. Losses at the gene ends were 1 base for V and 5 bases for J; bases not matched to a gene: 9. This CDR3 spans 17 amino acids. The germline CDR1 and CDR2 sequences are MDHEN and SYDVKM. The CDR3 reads CASSLFLGTGYQNIQYF. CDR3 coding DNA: TGTGCCAGCAGTTTATTCCTCGGGACAGGGTATCAAAACATTCAGTACTTC.

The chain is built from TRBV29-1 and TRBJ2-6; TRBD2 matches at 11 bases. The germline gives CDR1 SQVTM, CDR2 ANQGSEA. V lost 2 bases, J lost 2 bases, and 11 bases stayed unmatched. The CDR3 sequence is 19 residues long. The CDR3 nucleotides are TGCAGCGTTGAACCCTTAACTAGCGGGAGTGTTACTGGGGCCAACGTCCTGACTTTC. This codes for CSVEPLTSGSVTGANVLTF.

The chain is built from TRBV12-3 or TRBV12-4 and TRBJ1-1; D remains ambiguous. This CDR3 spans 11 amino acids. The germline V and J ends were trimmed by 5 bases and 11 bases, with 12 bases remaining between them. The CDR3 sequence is CASSRGGGAFF. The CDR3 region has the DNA TGTGCCAGCAGTCGGGGTGGAGGCGCTTTCTTT.